These 9 T cell receptor beta chains were all obtained from the same sample, sequenced in a study of T cell repertoires in cytomegalovirus infection. TCRdb re-called the reads through MiXCR, storing one row per CDR3 protein. The sample contains approximately 500,000 distinct CDR3 sequences, 16% of which appear only once. Sequencing was carried out using CD8+ T cells from PBMCs. The receptors were gathered from a human donor in good health (CMV status not recorded). Some clones in this sample may be carry-over from other donors' samples.

The J gene is TRBJ2-1, the V gene TRBV10-3; a weak D match, TRBD2 (6 bases). From germline, CDR1 is ENHRY and CDR2 SYGVKD. The CDR3 covers 15 residues. Trimming took off 8 bases at V and 1 base at J, with 15 bases between the two ends. The CDR3 DNA is TGTGCCATCGGTCACGGCGGGAAGTCCTACAATGAGCAGTTCTTC. Translated, it gives CAIGHGGKSYNEQFF.

CDR3 coding DNA: TGCGCCAGCAGCCCATCCCCTACCGCGAGCTATGGCTACACCTTC. Translated: CASSPSPTASYGYTF. The chain links TRBV4-1 to TRBJ1-2; D not certain. V was pared by 4 bases and J by 4 bases, with 16 bases between. The CDR3 sequence is 15 residues long. Per germline, CDR1 MGHRA and CDR2 YSYEKL.

This clonotype was detected a few times. The genes are TRBV28 and TRBJ2-4; 9 bases match TRBD2. The V gene's germline CDR1 is MDHEN and CDR2 SYDVKM. CDR3 size: 19 residues. V lost 7 bases to trimming and J lost 1 base; unmatched junction nucleotides: 17. CDR3 coding DNA: TGTGCCAGCACCCCAACGCTAGCGGGACCAGGGGAGGCCAAAAACATTCAGTACTTC. Translating it yields CASTPTLAGPGEAKNIQYF.

This clonotype was counted a few times. This chain joins TRBV29-1 and TRBJ2-1; D remains unclear. V was pared by 7 bases and J by 6 bases, with 13 bases between. This CDR3 comprises 12 residues. Germline loops: CDR1 SQVTM, CDR2 ANQGSEA. Written as DNA, the CDR3 is TGCAGCGGGGTGAGTCAATTCAATGAGCAGTTCTTC. Translated: CSGVSQFNEQFF.

This clonotype was seen at least ten times. The V and J genes are TRBV19 and TRBJ2-1; D might be TRBD2 (7 bases). The CDR3 spans 15 residues. V was shortened by 7 bases and J by 4 bases, with 17 bases between the two germline ends. Germline V CDR1 and CDR2: LNHDA, SQIVND (reference sequence). CDR3 sequence reads: CASTPGASGYNEQFF. The DNA of the CDR3 is TGTGCCAGTACCCCGGGGGCTAGCGGTTACAATGAGCAGTTCTTC.

This clonotype was counted at least ten times. The rearrangement joins TRBV12-3 or TRBV12-4 to TRBJ2-1, with D perhaps matching TRBD1 (5 bases). The ends were cut back, 1 base at V and 7 bases at J, with 11 bases in the middle. This CDR3 region has 14 residues. CDR3 residues: CASSLGTMGNEQFF. CDR3 sequence (DNA): TGTGCCAGCAGTTTAGGGACAATGGGGAATGAGCAGTTCTTC.

This chain links TRBV7-9 with TRBJ2-7; D is uncertain. This CDR3 spans 12 amino acids. CDR1 is SEHNR, CDR2 FQNEAQ, per germline (reference sequence). V was pared by 4 bases and J by 6 bases, with 10 bases between. The CDR3 protein is CASSSGRAEQYF. Here the CDR3 DNA reads TGTGCCAGCAGCTCTGGTAGGGCCGAGCAGTACTTC.

This clonotype occurred many times. This chain uses TRBV12-3 or TRBV12-4 with TRBJ1-1; D remains ambiguous. The V end was cut by 5 bases, the J end by 1 base, with 14 bases between. The length of the CDR3 is 15 residues. The CDR3: CASSADIGRNTEAFF. DNA for the CDR3: TGTGCCAGCAGTGCCGACATTGGGCGGAACACTGAAGCTTTCTTT.

This clonotype was counted between two and nine times. This sequence joins TRBV24-1 and TRBJ1-2; unclear D gene. Between the trimmed V and J ends, which lost 3 bases and 7 bases, there was a span of 11 bases. This CDR3 is 13 amino acids long. Germline CDR1 reads KGHDR; CDR2 reads SFDVKD. The CDR3 spells CATSDPSWGGYTF. The CDR3 DNA is TGTGCCACCAGTGATCCCAGTTGGGGTGGCTACACCTTC.